Shown below are 23 T cell receptor beta chains from a single sample sequenced in a study of blood T cells in healthy people across ages. The use of a sample-barcoded 5' primer and a J-beta primer mix characterized a second PCR of roughly 7 to 11 cycles. MiXCR, applied by TCRdb to the 5' RACE reads, yields one record per CDR3 protein. The sample has 2 million or so distinct CDR3 sequences, about 50% seen once. The specimen sequenced was blood. The receptor set was obtained from a woman between 35 and 50 years old in good health.

This chain links TRBV12-5 with TRBJ2-1, with 10 positions matching TRBD1. V was clipped by 9 bases and J by 7 bases; unmatched bases: 9. Germline V CDR1 and CDR2: LGHNT, FRNRAP. This CDR3 has 14 residues. CDR3 nucleotide sequence: TGTGCTAGCGGGACGGGACAGGGGAAGAATGAGCAGTTCTTC. Translation gives CASGTGQGKNEQFF.

The chain recombines TRBV7-9 with TRBJ2-5; perhaps TRBD1 as D (6 bases). V was cut by 5 bases and J by 4 bases, with 14 bases left in between. CDR1 and CDR2 from the germline V gene are SEHNR and FQNEAQ (reference sequence). This CDR3 region has 14 residues. Written as DNA, the CDR3 is TGTGCCAGCAGCCGAGGGCAGGGGCTAGAGACCCAGTACTTC. It translates to CASSRGQGLETQYF.

The chain joins TRBV6-6 to TRBJ2-2; 8 bases align to TRBD2. V lost 5 bases and J lost 4; bases outside the gene matches: 3. The CDR3 consists of 14 residues. Germline CDR1 and CDR2: MNHNY and SVGAGI (reference sequence). CDR3 bases: TGTGCCAGCAGTAGCGGGGGCGGCACCGGGGAGCTGTTTTTT. Residues: CASSSGGGTGELFF.

To note about this clonotype: The junction does not match germline at one end; this may be a read error. The CDR3: CAGRPLGGGYYNEQFF. In DNA form, the CDR3 reads TGTGCCGGCAGACCGCTAGGCGGGGGCTACTACAATGAGCAGTTCTTC. The J gene is TRBJ2-1, the V gene TRBV27; possible D gene TRBD2, 7 bases. Germline V gene sequence: CDR1 MNHEY, CDR2 SMNVEV (reference sequence). This CDR3 comprises 16 residues.

In this sample, this clonotype turned up a few times. The rearrangement links TRBV12-3 or TRBV12-4 to TRBJ2-7, with unresolved D. The V end lost 4 bases, the J end lost 1 base, and 11 bases lay between the germline ends. CDR3 length: 14 amino acids. The CDR3, as DNA: TGTGCCAGCAGTTCGCAGGCGATTTCCTACGAGCAGTACTTC. It specifies CASSSQAISYEQYF.

The CDR3 DNA reads as TGTGCCACTGTGTCCACCACAGATACGCAGTATTTT. Its protein product is CATVSTTDTQYF. This sequence joins TRBV24-1 and TRBJ2-3; D is uncertain. Trimming took 10 bases from V and 2 from J, leaving 9 bases between them. The CDR3 has 12 amino acids. Germline V lookup: CDR1 KGHDR, CDR2 SFDVKD.

There are a few counts of this clonotype. The chain carries TRBV5-1 and TRBJ2-1; 8 bases are a match to TRBD2. The CDR3 has 17 amino acids. The V segment lost 2 bases and the J segment 6 bases; nucleotides outside the gene matches: 13. Germline CDR1 reads SGHRS; CDR2 reads YFSETQ. CDR3: CASSFYSNLAGSNEQFF. CDR3 nucleotide sequence: TGCGCCAGCAGCTTTTATAGTAACCTAGCGGGTAGCAATGAGCAGTTCTTC.

V gene TRBV10-3 combines with J gene TRBJ2-6; D possibly uses TRBD1 or TRBD2 (6 bases each). V lost 10 bases and J 3 bases, leaving 22 bases between the germline ends. Germline CDR1 and CDR2: ENHRY and SYGVKD. CDR3 size: 17 residues. Here the CDR3 reads CATCVGGLLLGANVLTF. The CDR3, as DNA: TGTGCCACATGCGTAGGGGGGCTGTTGCTTGGGGCCAACGTCCTGACTTTC.

The V call is TRBV14, the J call TRBJ2-5, with 7 nucleotides matching TRBD2. Looked up from germline, CDR1 is SGHDN and CDR2 is FVKESK. The trim removed 0 bases at V and 7 bases at J, leaving 2 bases unmatched. The CDR3 consists of 13 residues. CDR3 amino acids: CASSQEGRATQYF. CDR3 nucleotides: TGTGCCAGCAGCCAAGAAGGGAGGGCGACCCAGTACTTC.

The chain carries TRBV6-6 and TRBJ2-4; D is unclear. The J call may be in error: the DNA end matches TRBJ2-5 better. The CDR3 has 13 residues. Germline V gives CDR1 MNHNY, CDR2 SVGAGI (reference sequence). The CDR3 DNA is TGTGCCAGCAATTCAACGGGTTCGGAGACCCAGTACTTC. This translates into CASNSTGSETQYF.

This clonotype was seen a handful of times. The CDR3 reads CASSFRDRGLSGANVLTF. DNA of the CDR3: TGTGCCAGCAGCTTTCGGGACAGGGGGCTTTCGGGGGCCAACGTCCTGACTTTC. The chain joins TRBV13 to TRBJ2-6; 12 positions agree with TRBD1. CDR3 length: 18 residues. Germline values: CDR1 PRHDT, CDR2 FYEKMQ (reference sequence). Trimming took 3 bases from V and 4 from J; bases not matched to a gene: 7.

This chain links TRBV10-3 with TRBJ2-5, with a tentative D call TRBD2 (7 bases). The CDR3 covers 14 residues. V was trimmed by 4 bases and J by 5 bases, leaving 14 bases between them. Germline V CDR1 and CDR2: ENHRY, SYGVKD. The DNA of the CDR3 is TGTGCCATCAGTGTTGGGGGGGGGCTCGAGACCCAGTACTTC. Protein: CAISVGGGLETQYF.

The chain's CDR3 is CASSLEDRGRGYTF. The CDR3 DNA sequence: TGTGCCAGCAGCTTGGAGGACAGGGGGCGAGGCTACACCTTC. V gene TRBV5-5 combines with J gene TRBJ1-2, with 11 bases fitting TRBD1. The V gene end was trimmed by 0 bases and the J gene end by 8 bases; junction bases not matched to a gene: 3. Germline lookup yields CDR1 SGHKS and CDR2 YYEKEE (reference sequence). The length of the CDR3 is 14 residues.

This rearrangement joins TRBV6-5 to TRBJ2-4; D might be TRBD1 (5 bases). CDR1 is MNHEY, CDR2 SVGAGI, per germline. The CDR3 loop spans 13 amino acids. V was cut by 2 bases and J by 8 bases, with 10 bases left in between. Here the CDR3 DNA reads TGTGCCAGCAGTTACGGCCGACAGTACATTCAGTACTTC. It encodes CASSYGRQYIQYF.

V usage is TRBV5-1 and J usage is TRBJ1-2, with D maybe TRBD1 (5 bases). The CDR3 sequence is 18 residues long. Germline values: CDR1 SGHRS, CDR2 YFSETQ. The V end lost 4 bases, the J end lost 0 bases, and 22 bases lay between the germline ends. CDR3 sequence reads: CASSPDSDPLQANYGYTF. The DNA of the CDR3 is TGCGCCAGCAGCCCTGACAGTGACCCATTACAAGCTAACTATGGCTACACCTTC.

This clonotype was counted once. The chain links TRBV13 to TRBJ2-1, with 13 bases matching TRBD2. The CDR3 spans 18 residues. After removal of 7 bases from V and 4 bases from J, the junction contained 13 bases not matched to a gene. Germline assignment: CDR1 PRHDT and CDR2 FYEKMQ (reference sequence). DNA of the CDR3: TGTGCCAGCACCGGACCCGGGACTAGCGGGGAGTGGTACAATGAGCAGTTCTTC. Translation gives CASTGPGTSGEWYNEQFF.

The chain has TRBV6-2 or TRBV6-3 and TRBJ1-1; D is perhaps TRBD1 (6 bases). CDR1 and CDR2 from the germline V gene are MNHEY and SVGEGT. V shed 7 bases and J shed 0 bases, with 15 bases lying between them. The CDR3 is made up of 15 amino acids. As DNA, the CDR3 is TGTGCCAGCACCCAAAGGGACAAGATGAACACTGAAGCTTTCTTT. It codes for CASTQRDKMNTEAFF.

CDR3 amino acids: CASREPGHLYNEQFF. As DNA, the CDR3 is TGTGCCAGCAGGGAACCGGGACACCTCTACAATGAGCAGTTCTTC. The chain links TRBV12-3 or TRBV12-4 to TRBJ2-1, with a weak D call TRBD1 (6 bases). V lost 6 bases to trimming and J lost 3 bases, with 15 bases between them. The CDR3 runs to 15 residues.

The J gene is TRBJ2-3, the V gene TRBV28; 7 bases agree with TRBD1. CDR3 length: 15 amino acids. Per the germline V gene, CDR1 is MDHEN and CDR2 is SYDVKM. V dropped 11 bases and J dropped 8; count of bases not matched to a gene: 19. The CDR3 DNA reads TGTGCCGCCCATGCCGGGACAGTGCTGCGGCGTACGCAGTATTTT. This codes for CAAHAGTVLRRTQYF.

CDR3 nucleotides: TGCAGTGCTAGGGACAACGAGCAGTACTTC. Translating it yields CSARDNEQYF. The chain carries TRBV20-1 and TRBJ2-5, with D perhaps TRBD1 (5 bases). Judging by the DNA end, TRBJ2-7 fits better; the J call may be wrong. Per the germline V gene, CDR1 is DFQATT and CDR2 is SNEGSKA (reference sequence). The CDR3 runs 10 residues.

The chain couples TRBV12-3 or TRBV12-4 to TRBJ2-1, with 15 bases identical to TRBD2. V dropped 5 bases and J dropped 7; count of bases not matched to a gene: 9. This CDR3 comprises 17 residues. In DNA form, the CDR3 reads TGTGCCAGCAGTCTCCGGACTAGCGGGGGGGCTTGGAATGAGCAGTTCTTC. Its protein is CASSLRTSGGAWNEQFF.

This sequence joins TRBV7-2 and TRBJ2-4; unclear D gene. Germline CDR1 is SGHTA and CDR2 is FQGNSA. Trimming cost V 4 bases and J 0 bases, with 16 bases left between them. The CDR3 contains 17 residues. The CDR3 DNA sequence: TGTGCCAGCAGCTCCCGAAGTTCTGCAATAGCCAAAAACATTCAGTACTTC. This codes for CASSSRSSAIAKNIQYF. Based on the CDR3 plus reference TRBV7-2 and TRBJ2-4, the full variable domain is GAGVSQSPSNKVTEKGKDVELRCDPISGHTALYWYRQSLGQGLEFLIYFQGNSAPDKSGLPSDRFSAERTGGSVSTLTIQRTQQEDSAVYLCASSSRSSAIAKNIQYFGAGTRLSVL.

The V gene is TRBV27, the J gene TRBJ2-3; D possibly corresponds to TRBD2 (5 bases). Trimming pared 5 bases from V and 5 bases from J, leaving 23 bases between. CDR1 MNHEY and CDR2 SMNVEV come from the germline V gene (reference sequence). This CDR3 has 17 amino acids. CDR3 sequence reads: CASSPLLTLGRGDTQYF. DNA of the CDR3: TGTGCCAGCAGTCCCCTCCTTACCCTAGGGAGAGGAGATACGCAGTATTTT.